The present T cell receptor (beta chain) was sequenced within a study of blood T cell repertoires in COVID-19. Study context: The United States, Italy and Spain provided the acute and convalescent COVID-19 samples.

Per the original data handling: It was from reference gene primer amplification that nucleated cell counts were estimated. Assay: immunoSEQ multiplex PCR; the TCRdb copy retains only in-frame clones and omits some. V and J calls and clone size are copied from that table; D and trimming were computed from the DNA. Of 300,000 to 350,000 clones listed, around 83% are singletons. Trimming cost V 2 bases and J 6 bases; bases outside gene matches: 2. This CDR3 has 14 residues. The germline CDR1 and CDR2 sequences are MNHNY and SVGAGI (reference sequence). This TCR was recovered from a man aged 30-40 years with active or convalescent COVID-19. J is TRBJ2-1 and V is TRBV6-6, with 9 nucleotides matching TRBD2. Sequencing used peripheral blood. The CDR3 sequence: CASSYPSGVNEQFF. The CDR3, as DNA: TGTGCCAGCAGTTACCCTAGCGGGGTCAATGAGCAGTTCTTC.